These 9 T cell receptor beta chains were all obtained from the same sample, sequenced in a study of chemoradiotherapy in HPV16-positive cancers. Some clones are missing from TCRdb's copy, which holds only in-frame ones; the method was immunoSEQ multiplex PCR. The repertoire consists of about 5,100 clones, with more than 60% occurring once and the leading ten covering around 15%. The sequencing here drew on tumor tissue, taken from a patient who underwent chemoradiotherapy. The receptor source for this set is a human donor with HPV-associated anogenital cancer.

The table lists this clone with a count of one. The genes are TRBV18 and TRBJ1-3; the match to TRBD1 covers 8 bases. The CDR3 is made up of 16 amino acids. Germline CDR1 reads KGHSH; CDR2 reads LQKENI. After removal of 3 bases from V and 3 bases from J, the junction contained 7 bases not matched to a gene. The CDR3 loop reads CASSPSTGDLGNTIYF. CDR3 bases: TGTGCCAGCTCACCCTCGACAGGGGATCTTGGAAACACCATATATTTT.

J is TRBJ1-1 and V is TRBV7-3; D ambiguous. Trimming took 3 bases from V and 0 from J, leaving 5 bases between them. The germline V gene encodes CDR1 SGHTA and CDR2 FQGTGA. The CDR3 consists of 13 residues. The CDR3 DNA sequence: TGTGCCAGCAGCTTTCACATGAACACTGAAGCTTTCTTT. Its protein is CASSFHMNTEAFF. Supplemented by reference TRBV7-3 and TRBJ1-1, the full variable domain reads GAGVSQTPSNKVTEKGKYVELRCDPISGHTALYWYRQSLGQGPEFLIYFQGTGAADDSGLPNDRFFAVRPEGSVSTLKIQRTERGDSAVYLCASSFHMNTEAFFGQGTRLTVV.

This clone appeared once. The chain couples TRBV9 to TRBJ1-1, with D possibly being TRBD1 (6 bases). Trimming removed 0 bases from V and 5 bases from J, with 8 bases in between. Germline assignment: CDR1 SGDLS and CDR2 YYNGEE. The CDR3 has 13 residues. The CDR3 reads CASSVAGATEAFF. The CDR3 DNA reads TGTGCCAGCAGCGTAGCGGGGGCAACTGAAGCTTTCTTT. The variable domain in full, completed from reference TRBV9 and TRBJ1-1, reads DSGVTQTPKHLITATGQRVTLRCSPRSGDLSVYWYQQSLDQGLQFLIQYYNGEERAKGNILERFSAQQFPDLHSELNLSSLELGDSALYFCASSVAGATEAFFGQGTRLTVV.

This chain links TRBV5-1 with TRBJ1-2, with 8 bases identical to TRBD1. The junction had 8 bases not matched to a gene; V was cut back by 4 bases and J by 0 bases. CDR3 length equals 16 residues. From germline, CDR1 is SGHRS and CDR2 YFSETQ. The CDR3 bases are TGCGCCAGCAGCACCGGACAGGGCGGAACTAACTATGGCTACACCTTC. Its translation: CASSTGQGGTNYGYTF.

A few counts support this clone. Other DNA variants within this sample encode the same CDR3. This chain joins TRBV7-9 and TRBJ1-2; D is unclear. Between the trimmed V and J ends, which lost 5 bases and 4 bases, there was a span of 5 bases. Germline lookup yields CDR1 SEHNR and CDR2 FQNEAQ (reference sequence). The CDR3 is 11 amino acids. For the CDR3, the DNA is TGTGCCAGCAGCCGGAGCTATGGCTACACCTTC. Translation: CASSRSYGYTF.

V is TRBV15 and J is TRBJ2-3; D unresolved. The germline CDR1 and CDR2 sequences are LNHNV and YYDKDF (reference sequence). The CDR3 length is 13 residues. V lost 3 bases and J lost 3, with 7 bases in between. The CDR3 is CATSSLQTDTQYF. CDR3 DNA: TGTGCCACCAGCAGTTTGCAGACAGATACGCAGTATTTT.

This clone has only one observation. The V call is TRBV4-1, the J call TRBJ1-4; the match to TRBD1 covers 8 bases. Unmatched junction bases numbered 11, after V lost 0 bases and J lost 8 bases. The germline V gene has CDR1 MGHRA and CDR2 YSYEKL. This CDR3 is built from 17 residues. The CDR3 nucleotides are TGCGCCAGCAGCCAAGATCGCCCGACAGGGGTGCGGGAAAAACTGTTTTTT. It specifies CASSQDRPTGVREKLFF.

This rearrangement joins TRBV5-6 to TRBJ1-5; D is undetermined. This CDR3 is built from 13 residues. Trimming left V 0 bases short and J 4 bases short, with 5 bases between. Germline V gene lookup returns CDR1 SGHDT and CDR2 YYEEEE. The CDR3 sequence: CASSLDGNQPQHF. The CDR3 DNA follows: TGTGCCAGCAGCTTGGATGGAAATCAGCCCCAGCATTTT.

This clone came up a few times. The J gene is TRBJ1-2, the V gene TRBV30; a weak D match, TRBD1 (5 bases). Between the trimmed V and J ends, which lost 5 bases and 8 bases, there was a span of 21 bases. Germline CDR1 reads GTSNPN; CDR2 reads SVGIG (reference sequence). The CDR3 spans 14 residues. As DNA, the CDR3 is TGTGCCTGGCACGGGACCGCGATTAGGTGGGGCTACACCTTC. Protein: CAWHGTAIRWGYTF.